A selection of T cell receptor beta chains follows, all from one sample in a study of Ad26.COV2.S vaccination and SARS-CoV-2 variants. Sequencing was performed with immunoSEQ multiplex PCR; in TCRdb, only in-frame clones are kept and a portion is missing. The sample comprises 200,000 to 250,000 clones, around nine tenths of which are singletons, and roughly 10% rests with the top ten. The sample here was peripheral blood, taken in a trial of Ad26.COV2.S vaccine versus placebo. The receptors here all came from a person between 18 and 65 years old who received the Ad26.COV2.S COVID-19 vaccine or a placebo. The CDR3 runs from the conserved cysteine through the conserved F or W. A D gene is named only where the DNA matches it firmly. The size field is filled for only some rows; it gives once, few, many or a size class.

CDR3aa: CASSPPEGGRNQPQHF
CDR3nt: TGTGCCAGCTCACCACCTGAAGGGGGCCGCAATCAGCCCCAGCATTTT
d_gene: TRBD1
v_gene: TRBV18
abundance: once
j_gene: TRBJ1-5

CDR3aa: CASSLGGLIGDTQYF
CDR3nt: TGTGCCAGCAGTTTGGGGGGACTAATCGGAGATACGCAGTATTTT
d_gene: TRBD2
v_gene: TRBV6-2/TRBV6-3
abundance: NA
j_gene: TRBJ2-3

CDR3aa: CASSFEGGGRPNYGYTF
CDR3nt: TGTGCCAGCAGTTTCGAGGGCGGGGGGCGTCCCAACTATGGCTACACCTTC
d_gene: NA
v_gene: TRBV28
abundance: NA
j_gene: TRBJ1-2

CDR3aa: CASSNRQGRQPQHF
CDR3nt: TGTGCCAGCAGTAACCGACAGGGACGACAGCCCCAGCATTTT
d_gene: TRBD1
v_gene: TRBV6-2/TRBV6-3
abundance: NA
j_gene: TRBJ1-5

CDR3aa: CASSPSRLAGLRYEQYF
CDR3nt: TGTGCCAGCAGCCCCTCCCGACTAGCGGGACTTCGATACGAGCAGTACTTC
d_gene: TRBD2
v_gene: TRBV13
abundance: NA
j_gene: TRBJ2-7

CDR3aa: CASSAVGPEQFF
CDR3nt: TGTGCCAGCAGCGCCGTAGGGCCTGAGCAGTTCTTC
d_gene: NA
v_gene: TRBV2
abundance: once
j_gene: TRBJ2-1

CDR3aa: CASSVSGGPAYEQYF
CDR3nt: TGTGCCAGCAGCGTCTCAGGGGGCCCTGCCTACGAGCAGTACTTC
d_gene: TRBD1
v_gene: TRBV7-2
abundance: NA
j_gene: TRBJ2-7

CDR3aa: CASRTGLFPDTQYF
CDR3nt: TGTGCCAGCAGGACAGGTCTGTTCCCAGATACGCAGTATTTT
d_gene: NA
v_gene: TRBV27
abundance: NA
j_gene: TRBJ2-3

CDR3aa: CASSSLQGVYGYTF
CDR3nt: TGTGCCAGCAGCTCGCTACAGGGGGTCTATGGCTACACCTTC
d_gene: TRBD1
v_gene: TRBV6-2/TRBV6-3
abundance: few
j_gene: TRBJ1-2

CDR3aa: CSASIAGVGEQFF
CDR3nt: TGCAGTGCTAGTATCGCGGGGGTGGGTGAGCAGTTCTTC
d_gene: TRBD2
v_gene: TRBV20-1
abundance: NA
j_gene: TRBJ2-1

CDR3aa: CASSLLSLRDATNEKLFF
CDR3nt: TGTGCCAGCAGTTTACTCAGCCTTCGAGATGCAACTAATGAAAAACTGTTTTTT
d_gene: NA
v_gene: TRBV28
abundance: NA
j_gene: TRBJ1-4

CDR3aa: CASSLSLAAYNEQFF
CDR3nt: TGTGCCAGCAGCTTAAGTCTAGCGGCTTACAATGAGCAGTTCTTC
d_gene: TRBD2
v_gene: TRBV7-9
abundance: NA
j_gene: TRBJ2-1

CDR3aa: CASSLGGRAEGEQYF
CDR3nt: TGTGCCAGCAGCTTAGGCGGGAGGGCGGAAGGCGAGCAGTACTTC
d_gene: TRBD2
v_gene: TRBV7-2
abundance: NA
j_gene: TRBJ2-7

CDR3aa: CASSINRITEAFF
CDR3nt: TGTGCCAGTAGTATAAATCGGATCACTGAAGCTTTCTTT
d_gene: NA
v_gene: TRBV19
abundance: once
j_gene: TRBJ1-1

CDR3aa: CASSLGSLDNEQFF
CDR3nt: TGTGCCAGCAGCTTGGGGTCACTAGACAATGAGCAGTTCTTC
d_gene: NA
v_gene: TRBV5-4
abundance: NA
j_gene: TRBJ2-1

CDR3aa: CASSFGATNEKLFF
CDR3nt: TGTGCCAGCAGCTTCGGCGCAACTAATGAAAAACTGTTTTTT
d_gene: NA
v_gene: TRBV7-2
abundance: NA
j_gene: TRBJ1-4

CDR3aa: CASTASAGETQYF
CDR3nt: TGTGCCAGCACGGCGAGCGCCGGCGAGACCCAGTACTTC
d_gene: NA
v_gene: TRBV6-9
abundance: NA
j_gene: TRBJ2-5

CDR3aa: CASSPGAGANYGYTF
CDR3nt: TGCGCCAGCAGCCCCGGGGCAGGGGCTAACTATGGCTACACCTTC
d_gene: NA
v_gene: TRBV5-1
abundance: NA
j_gene: TRBJ1-2

CDR3aa: CASSARAGSSYNEQFF
CDR3nt: TGTGCCAGCTCAGCCAGAGCTGGCTCCTCCTACAATGAGCAGTTCTTC
d_gene: NA
v_gene: TRBV18
abundance: NA
j_gene: TRBJ2-1

CDR3aa: CASSESRELFF
CDR3nt: TGTGCCAGCAGTGAAAGTCGGGAGCTGTTTTTT
d_gene: NA
v_gene: TRBV2
abundance: NA
j_gene: TRBJ2-2

CDR3aa: CASSQDVGTVAKNIQYF
CDR3nt: TGCGCCAGCAGCCAAGATGTGGGGACAGTTGCCAAAAACATTCAGTACTTC
d_gene: TRBD1
v_gene: TRBV4-3
abundance: few
j_gene: TRBJ2-4

CDR3aa: CASSGTSGGAQTQYF
CDR3nt: TGTGCCAGCAGCGGGACTAGCGGGGGGGCGCAGACCCAGTACTTC
d_gene: TRBD2
v_gene: TRBV7-6
abundance: NA
j_gene: TRBJ2-5

CDR3aa: CASSITGGIQETQYF
CDR3nt: TGTGCCAGTAGTATAACTGGGGGCATACAAGAGACCCAGTACTTC
d_gene: NA
v_gene: TRBV19
abundance: once
j_gene: TRBJ2-5

CDR3aa: CSVETDGGNQPQHF
CDR3nt: TGCAGCGTTGAGACTGACGGGGGCAATCAGCCCCAGCATTTT
d_gene: NA
v_gene: TRBV29-1
abundance: NA
j_gene: TRBJ1-5

CDR3aa: CASSQDGTNTEAFF
CDR3nt: TGTGCCAGCAGCCAAGACGGGACGAACACTGAAGCTTTCTTT
d_gene: NA
v_gene: TRBV4-2
abundance: NA
j_gene: TRBJ1-1

CDR3aa: CASSLGPGTNTGELFF
CDR3nt: TGTGCCAGCAGCTTAGGGCCGGGGACCAACACCGGGGAGCTGTTTTTT
d_gene: NA
v_gene: TRBV7-8
abundance: NA
j_gene: TRBJ2-2

CDR3aa: CASSTARGESKEQFF
CDR3nt: TGTGCCAGCAGCACCGCTCGGGGGGAGAGTAAGGAGCAGTTCTTC
d_gene: TRBD2
v_gene: TRBV7-2
abundance: NA
j_gene: TRBJ2-1

CDR3aa: CASSVGTGGGTEQFF
CDR3nt: TGTGCCAGCAGCGTCGGGACAGGGGGAGGGACTGAGCAGTTCTTC
d_gene: TRBD1
v_gene: TRBV9
abundance: NA
j_gene: TRBJ2-1

CDR3aa: CASSEAEGQGRFGNTIYF
CDR3nt: TGTGCCAGCAGTGAAGCGGAAGGACAGGGAAGGTTTGGAAACACCATATATTTT
d_gene: TRBD1
v_gene: TRBV6-1
abundance: few
j_gene: TRBJ1-3

CDR3aa: CASSLGDRDQQETQYF
CDR3nt: TGTGCCAGCAGCTTAGGGGACAGGGACCAACAAGAGACCCAGTACTTC
d_gene: TRBD1
v_gene: TRBV7-9
abundance: NA
j_gene: TRBJ2-5

CDR3aa: CASSEEGSNSPLHF
CDR3nt: TGTGCCAGCAGTGAGGAGGGGTCTAATTCACCCCTCCACTTT
d_gene: NA
v_gene: TRBV2
abundance: NA
j_gene: TRBJ1-6

CDR3aa: CASSLLGQGASTDTQYF
CDR3nt: TGTGCCAGCAGCTTACTGGGACAGGGGGCGAGCACAGATACGCAGTATTTT
d_gene: TRBD1
v_gene: TRBV28
abundance: NA
j_gene: TRBJ2-3

CDR3aa: CASSIVDTQYF
CDR3nt: TGTGCCAGTAGTATTGTGGATACGCAGTATTTT
d_gene: NA
v_gene: TRBV19
abundance: few
j_gene: TRBJ2-3

CDR3aa: CASSWGSGNTIYF
CDR3nt: TGTGCCAGCAGTTGGGGTTCTGGAAACACCATATATTTT
d_gene: NA
v_gene: TRBV5-6
abundance: NA
j_gene: TRBJ1-3

CDR3aa: CASSPFALGGIDEQFF
CDR3nt: TGCGCCAGCAGCCCATTTGCGCTCGGCGGGATCGATGAGCAGTTCTTC
d_gene: NA
v_gene: TRBV4-3
abundance: once
j_gene: TRBJ2-1

CDR3aa: CASSFRAGGWDTQYF
CDR3nt: TGTGCCAGCAGTTTTAGAGCGGGAGGATGGGATACGCAGTATTTT
d_gene: TRBD2
v_gene: TRBV27
abundance: NA
j_gene: TRBJ2-3

CDR3aa: CASSLGTSGSDEQFF
CDR3nt: TGTGCCAGCAGCTTGGGGACTAGCGGATCCGATGAGCAGTTCTTC
d_gene: TRBD2
v_gene: TRBV5-4
abundance: once
j_gene: TRBJ2-1

CDR3aa: CASSRTGTGNEKLFF
CDR3nt: TGTGCCAGCAGTCGTACCGGGACAGGGAATGAAAAACTGTTTTTT
d_gene: TRBD1
v_gene: TRBV6-5
abundance: NA
j_gene: TRBJ1-4

CDR3aa: CASSRGPGEPQHF
CDR3nt: TGTGCCAGCAGCCGGGGACCCGGGGAACCCCAGCATTTT
d_gene: NA
v_gene: TRBV6-2/TRBV6-3
abundance: once
j_gene: TRBJ1-5

CDR3aa: CASSSGATNEKLFF
CDR3nt: TGTGCCAGCAGTTCAGGTGCAACTAATGAAAAACTGTTTTTT
d_gene: NA
v_gene: TRBV28
abundance: once
j_gene: TRBJ1-4

CDR3aa: CASSSTIVNQPQHF
CDR3nt: TGTGCCAGCAGTTCGACAATTGTTAATCAGCCCCAGCATTTT
d_gene: NA
v_gene: TRBV28
abundance: once
j_gene: TRBJ1-5

CDR3aa: CASSPDRGLVDTEAFF
CDR3nt: TGTGCCAGCAGCCCGGACAGGGGCTTAGTGGACACTGAAGCTTTCTTT
d_gene: TRBD1
v_gene: TRBV7-9
abundance: NA
j_gene: TRBJ1-1

CDR3aa: CASSLSAGSGADTQYF
CDR3nt: TGTGCCAGCAGTTTATCAGCAGGGTCGGGGGCAGATACGCAGTATTTT
d_gene: NA
v_gene: TRBV28
abundance: once
j_gene: TRBJ2-3